The clone carrying this T cell receptor (beta chain) was recorded only once. Its antigen is currently unknown. The sample originates from a study of blood T cells in healthy people across ages. Study-level findings and limits: Because donor CMV status was unknown, expanded clonotype changes were possibly confounded. When one million T cells were used, diversity estimates were thought to be underestimates.

Through a sample-barcoded 5' primer and a J-beta primer mix, a second PCR was run for 7 to 11 cycles. TCRdb called the 5' RACE reads again in MiXCR, with one record for every CDR3 protein. The sample lists about 1.6 million distinct CDR3 sequences, around 35% occurring once. V lost 5 bases and J lost 7; bases outside the gene matches: 13. CDR1 and CDR2 (germline): SGHTA, FQGNSA. This CDR3 comprises 16 residues. The chain combines TRBV7-2 with TRBJ1-4; 7 positions agree with TRBD1. The sequencing sample was made of blood. The sequence derives from a woman in her 30s in good health. CDR3 sequence reads: CASSPADRVLAEKLFF. CDR3 sequence (DNA): TGTGCCAGCAGCCCGGCCGACAGGGTATTAGCTGAAAAACTGTTTTTT.